Below, one T cell receptor (beta chain) is given with its context. Its antigen is still unknown. The CDR3 loop spans 19 amino acids. V shed 5 bases and J shed 0 bases, with 25 bases lying between them. Germline V gene sequence: CDR1 LNHDA, CDR2 SQIVND (reference sequence). It was 5'RACE with constant-segment primers that produced the TCR alpha and TCR beta cDNA libraries, which carried sample barcodes and UMIs. Via MiXCR, TCRdb re-called the 5' RACE reads, giving one row per CDR3 protein. The profile covers 70,000 to 100,000 distinct CDR3 sequences, with 13% appearing a single time and around 27% taken by the ten largest. This sample is part of a study of T-cell memory formation after mild COVID-19. The study's findings and limits: Day 15 to 85 contracting clones showed balanced CD4/CD8; later expanders leaned CD4+. Mainly in CM and EM were contracting CD4+ clones; CD8+ were in EMRA.

The chain has TRBV19 and TRBJ1-1, with D possibly being TRBD1 (5 bases). The sample taken for sequencing was PBMCs or a T cell subset sorted from them (not recorded which). This receptor was obtained from an adult woman who had mild COVID-19 (a few samples of this study predate the infection). Cell type and time point are not known. The chain's CDR3 is CASSGGGESAVRMNTEAFF. CDR3 DNA sequence: TGTGCCAGTAGTGGAGGAGGGGAGTCCGCAGTGAGAATGAACACTGAAGCTTTCTTT.